These 26 T cell receptor beta chains share one sample of origin, sequenced in a study of T cells after yellow fever vaccination. TCRdb independently ran MiXCR on the 5' RACE reads; one entry per CDR3 protein. Of hundreds of thousands of distinct CDR3 sequences in the sample, 8% to 10% were seen once. The specimen comprised PBMCs, sampled on the day of the first yellow fever vaccination. The receptors come from a man aged 18 to 29 who received the YFV17D yellow fever vaccine.

This clonotype appeared a few times. The chain is built from TRBV4-3 and TRBJ1-5, with D hard to call. Germline CDR1 is LGHNA and CDR2 is YSLEER. Trimming stripped 2 bases from V and 4 bases from J, with 12 bases between. The CDR3 is 15 residues long. The CDR3 DNA reads TGCGCCAGCAGCCAACAAACAGACCTAAATCAGCCCCAGCATTTT. Translation: CASSQQTDLNQPQHF.

V is TRBV6-2 or TRBV6-3 and J is TRBJ2-7, with D uncertain. The CDR3 extends over 14 amino acids. V was cut by 3 bases and J by 0 bases, with 9 bases left in between. CDR1 and CDR2 from the germline V gene are MNHEY and SVGEGT. CDR3 loop: CASSYVKNSYEQYV. DNA of the CDR3: TGTGCCAGCAGTTATGTCAAGAACTCCTACGAGCAGTACGTC.

This chain's CDR3 is CATRRGPSSSYEQYV. CDR3 bases: TGTGCCACCAGGAGGGGACCATCGAGCTCCTACGAGCAGTACGTC. This sequence joins TRBV6-2 or TRBV6-3 and TRBJ2-7; perhaps TRBD2 as D (6 bases). The germline V gene has CDR1 MNHEY and CDR2 SVGEGT. Trimming took off 10 bases at V and 0 bases at J, with 19 bases between the two ends. This CDR3 comprises 15 residues.

This clonotype was observed a few times. The chain links TRBV5-1 to TRBJ2-5; 9 nucleotides align to TRBD2. V was clipped by 4 bases and J by 2 bases; unmatched bases: 9. Germline CDR1 SGHRS, CDR2 YFSETQ. This CDR3 comprises 16 residues. CDR3 DNA: TGCGCCAGCAGCGTAGCCCGGACTAGCGTACAAGAGACCCAGTACTTC. Residues: CASSVARTSVQETQYF.

This clonotype was counted between two and nine times. V and J are TRBV5-1 and TRBJ1-3; D might be TRBD1 (5 bases). The CDR3 is made up of 16 amino acids. Looked up from germline, CDR1 is SGHRS and CDR2 is YFSETQ. Trimming removed 4 bases from V and 0 bases from J, with 14 bases in between. The CDR3 DNA follows: TGCGCCAGCAGCACCACGACAGTCACCTCTGGAAACACCATATATTTT. Its translation: CASSTTTVTSGNTIYF.

This clonotype was found many times. The chain is built from TRBV4-1 and TRBJ2-2, with TRBD2 matching over 7 bases. The trim removed 4 bases at V and 2 bases at J, leaving 10 bases unmatched. Looked up from germline, CDR1 is MGHRA and CDR2 is YSYEKL. This CDR3 has 17 amino acids. The CDR3 sequence is CASSRATSVSNTGELFF. The CDR3 coding sequence is TGCGCCAGCAGCCGAGCCACTAGCGTATCCAACACCGGGGAGCTGTTTTTT.

This clonotype has ten or more counts. This chain connects TRBV12-3 or TRBV12-4 to TRBJ1-5, with D perhaps matching TRBD1 (6 bases). V shed 3 bases and J shed 4 bases, with 10 bases lying between them. The CDR3 is 14 residues long. CDR3 coding DNA: TGTGCCAGCAGTTTTAGGGGGGGGAATCAGCCCCAGCATTTT. As protein: CASSFRGGNQPQHF.

This clonotype turned up a few times. The chain employs TRBV5-1 and TRBJ1-2; the match to TRBD1 covers 7 bases. J lost 2 bases, V lost 6 bases, and 13 bases had no gene match. CDR3 length equals 16 residues. Germline V gene lookup returns CDR1 SGHRS and CDR2 YFSETQ. CDR3 loop: CASTIGGGTGNYGYTF. For the CDR3, the DNA is TGCGCCAGCACCATTGGAGGGGGCACGGGGAACTATGGCTACACCTTC.

This clonotype appeared a few times. V usage is TRBV24-1 and J usage is TRBJ1-3; no definite D call. Per the germline V gene, CDR1 is KGHDR and CDR2 is SFDVKD. Trimming stripped 10 bases from V and 4 bases from J, with 10 bases between. The CDR3 covers 12 residues. The CDR3, as DNA: TGTGCCACTTTGGCGGTCGGAAACACCATATATTTT. Residues: CATLAVGNTIYF.

This clonotype was observed many times. The chain uses TRBV20-1 and TRBJ2-5, with D tentatively TRBD2 (5 bases). The V end lost 3 bases, the J end lost 0 bases, and 14 bases lay between the germline ends. Germline values: CDR1 DFQATT, CDR2 SNEGSKA (reference sequence). CDR3 length: 15 residues. The CDR3: CSASPRGGHQETQYF. In DNA, the CDR3 is TGCAGTGCTAGCCCCCGTGGAGGCCACCAAGAGACCCAGTACTTC.

This clonotype was detected a few times. V usage is TRBV6-1 and J usage is TRBJ1-6; TRBD1 matches at 7 bases. The CDR3 spans 15 residues. CDR1 MNHNS and CDR2 SASEGT come from the germline V gene. Losses at the gene ends were 6 bases for V and 7 bases for J; bases not matched to a gene: 9. The CDR3 DNA follows: TGTGCCAGCAGGCACCACGACAGGGAAAATTCACCCCTCCACTTT. The encoded protein is CASRHHDRENSPLHF.

V is TRBV20-1 and J is TRBJ1-5; maybe TRBD1 (5 bases). V was shortened by 2 bases and J by 7 bases, with 18 bases between the two germline ends. This CDR3 region has 15 residues. Germline loops: CDR1 DFQATT, CDR2 SNEGSKA (reference sequence). DNA of the CDR3: TGCAGTGCTAGATACCCCCGGCAGGGCGGACAGCCCCAGCATTTT. Amino acid sequence: CSARYPRQGGQPQHF.

This clonotype was picked up many times. The chain joins TRBV7-2 to TRBJ2-2; unclear D gene. Trimming pared 3 bases from V and 1 base from J, leaving 9 bases between. This CDR3 has 15 amino acids. Germline lookup yields CDR1 SGHTA and CDR2 FQGNSA. CDR3 sequence: CASSFSPGNTGELFF. CDR3 sequence (DNA): TGTGCCAGCAGCTTTTCCCCAGGGAACACCGGGGAGCTGTTTTTT. The variable domain in full, completed from reference TRBV7-2 and TRBJ2-2, reads GAGVSQSPSNKVTEKGKDVELRCDPISGHTALYWYRQSLGQGLEFLIYFQGNSAPDKSGLPSDRFSAERTGGSVSTLTIQRTQQEDSAVYLCASSFSPGNTGELFFGEGSRLTVL.

This clonotype turned up a few times. This rearrangement joins TRBV6-4 to TRBJ2-3, with D unresolved. The CDR3 has 16 residues. Per germline, CDR1 MRHNA and CDR2 SNTAGT. V shed 0 bases and J shed 0 bases, with 10 bases lying between them. CDR3 in DNA: TGTGCCAGCAGTGACTCAATGGCCTCTAGCACAGATACGCAGTATTTT. It translates to CASSDSMASSTDTQYF.

The chain recombines TRBV4-2 with TRBJ1-1, with a possible D match to TRBD1 (5 bases). This CDR3 has 13 residues. The V gene's germline CDR1 is LGHNA and CDR2 YNFKEQ. The ends were cut back, 0 bases at V and 10 bases at J, with 12 bases in the middle. Written as DNA, the CDR3 is TGTGCCAGCAGCCAAGATGGGGGAGGGGTAGCTTTCTTT. The encoded protein is CASSQDGGGVAFF.

V gene TRBV12-3 or TRBV12-4 combines with J gene TRBJ1-5; D call uncertain. The CDR3 is 12 residues long. The V gene lost 4 bases and the J gene lost 5 bases, with 6 bases spanning the gap. CDR3 coding DNA: TGTGCCAGCAGTTCTATGGATCAGCCCCAGCATTTT. This translates into CASSSMDQPQHF.

The table lists this clonotype with many counts. The chain carries TRBV5-1 and TRBJ2-2; no clear D gene. This CDR3 region has 13 residues. Trimming pared 4 bases from V and 5 bases from J, leaving 9 bases between. CDR1 is SGHRS and CDR2 is YFSETQ in the germline V gene. CDR3 nucleotide sequence: TGCGCCAGCAGCCGGACGGAGACCGGGGAGCTGTTTTTT. Translating it yields CASSRTETGELFF.

The rearrangement uses TRBV10-1 and TRBJ2-1; 10 bases line up with TRBD2. V shed 6 bases, J shed 10 bases, and the junction held 6 bases outside the gene matches. The CDR3 runs to 13 residues. Germline CDR1 reads WNHNN; CDR2 reads SYGVQD (reference sequence). The CDR3 region is CASRAGGHTEQFF. The CDR3 DNA follows: TGCGCCAGCAGAGCGGGGGGGCACACGGAGCAGTTCTTC.

In its sample, this clonotype was seen many times. The chain recombines TRBV29-1 with TRBJ1-1; a weak D match, TRBD1 (5 bases). Germline V gives CDR1 SQVTM, CDR2 ANQGSEA. CDR3 length equals 13 residues. V was cut by 2 bases and J by 0 bases, with 7 bases left in between. The CDR3 loop is CSVERDLNTEAFF. Written as DNA, the CDR3 is TGCAGCGTTGAACGGGACCTGAACACTGAAGCTTTCTTT.

This clonotype was counted only a few times. This sequence joins TRBV28 and TRBJ2-2; the D is unclear. Germline V CDR1 and CDR2: MDHEN, SYDVKM. The V and J ends lost 3 bases and 5 bases respectively, with 13 bases between them. The CDR3 contains 15 residues. The CDR3 spells CASSFGSDGTGELFF. In DNA form, the CDR3 reads TGTGCCAGCAGTTTTGGGTCAGATGGGACCGGGGAGCTGTTTTTT.

The J gene is TRBJ2-7, the V gene TRBV6-5; D is unresolved. The CDR3 length is 13 residues. Looked up from germline, CDR1 is MNHEY and CDR2 is SVGAGI. The V gene lost 0 bases and the J gene lost 7 bases, with 10 bases spanning the gap. The CDR3 nucleotides are TGTGCCAGCAGTTACTCGATGTTGGGAGAGCAGTACGTC. It yields the protein CASSYSMLGEQYV.

The chain carries TRBV13 and TRBJ2-7, with D perhaps TRBD2 (6 bases). Germline values: CDR1 PRHDT, CDR2 FYEKMQ (reference sequence). The V gene lost 5 bases and the J gene lost 6 bases, with 17 bases spanning the gap. The length of the CDR3 is 14 residues. The CDR3 protein is CASSDSRGAGEQYV. Written as DNA, the CDR3 is TGTGCCAGCAGCGACTCCCGGGGAGCGGGCGAGCAGTACGTC.

The rearrangement links TRBV12-3 or TRBV12-4 to TRBJ1-2, with TRBD1 matching over 7 bases. J was trimmed by 6 bases and V by 10 bases; bases with no gene match: 11. The CDR3 spans 13 residues. CDR3 residues: CAILGTEVDGYTF. For the CDR3, the DNA is TGTGCCATCTTAGGGACAGAGGTAGATGGCTACACCTTC.

Only a few counts were recorded for this clonotype. The CDR3 nucleotides read TGCAGTGCTAGCCGGCTAGCAAAGGTGGATGAGCAGTTCTTC. Translated: CSASRLAKVDEQFF. The chain recombines TRBV20-1 with TRBJ2-1; D is possibly TRBD2 (5 bases). Trimming pared 3 bases from V and 8 bases from J, leaving 17 bases between. Germline values: CDR1 DFQATT, CDR2 SNEGSKA (reference sequence). CDR3 length: 14 residues.

This clonotype was counted a few times. The V gene is TRBV4-2, the J gene TRBJ2-1; D perhaps matches TRBD1 (6 bases). Germline-derived CDR1 and CDR2 are LGHNA and YNFKEQ. The CDR3 is made up of 19 amino acids. The ends were cut back, 4 bases at V and 0 bases at J, with 22 bases in the middle. The CDR3 DNA is TGTGCCAGCAGCCTGAGAATCGAGCCGACAGGAAGCTCCTACAATGAGCAGTTCTTC. This codes for CASSLRIEPTGSSYNEQFF.

In this sample, this clonotype turned up once. This sequence joins TRBV4-3 and TRBJ1-4; possibly TRBD1 for D (6 bases). Trimming left V 4 bases short and J 8 bases short, with 29 bases between. This CDR3 comprises 19 residues. CDR1 and CDR2 (germline): LGHNA, YSLEER. The CDR3 here is CASSPNYIVQGGRGEKLFF. The CDR3 nucleotides are TGCGCCAGCAGCCCGAACTATATTGTACAGGGAGGGCGTGGGGAAAAACTGTTTTTT.